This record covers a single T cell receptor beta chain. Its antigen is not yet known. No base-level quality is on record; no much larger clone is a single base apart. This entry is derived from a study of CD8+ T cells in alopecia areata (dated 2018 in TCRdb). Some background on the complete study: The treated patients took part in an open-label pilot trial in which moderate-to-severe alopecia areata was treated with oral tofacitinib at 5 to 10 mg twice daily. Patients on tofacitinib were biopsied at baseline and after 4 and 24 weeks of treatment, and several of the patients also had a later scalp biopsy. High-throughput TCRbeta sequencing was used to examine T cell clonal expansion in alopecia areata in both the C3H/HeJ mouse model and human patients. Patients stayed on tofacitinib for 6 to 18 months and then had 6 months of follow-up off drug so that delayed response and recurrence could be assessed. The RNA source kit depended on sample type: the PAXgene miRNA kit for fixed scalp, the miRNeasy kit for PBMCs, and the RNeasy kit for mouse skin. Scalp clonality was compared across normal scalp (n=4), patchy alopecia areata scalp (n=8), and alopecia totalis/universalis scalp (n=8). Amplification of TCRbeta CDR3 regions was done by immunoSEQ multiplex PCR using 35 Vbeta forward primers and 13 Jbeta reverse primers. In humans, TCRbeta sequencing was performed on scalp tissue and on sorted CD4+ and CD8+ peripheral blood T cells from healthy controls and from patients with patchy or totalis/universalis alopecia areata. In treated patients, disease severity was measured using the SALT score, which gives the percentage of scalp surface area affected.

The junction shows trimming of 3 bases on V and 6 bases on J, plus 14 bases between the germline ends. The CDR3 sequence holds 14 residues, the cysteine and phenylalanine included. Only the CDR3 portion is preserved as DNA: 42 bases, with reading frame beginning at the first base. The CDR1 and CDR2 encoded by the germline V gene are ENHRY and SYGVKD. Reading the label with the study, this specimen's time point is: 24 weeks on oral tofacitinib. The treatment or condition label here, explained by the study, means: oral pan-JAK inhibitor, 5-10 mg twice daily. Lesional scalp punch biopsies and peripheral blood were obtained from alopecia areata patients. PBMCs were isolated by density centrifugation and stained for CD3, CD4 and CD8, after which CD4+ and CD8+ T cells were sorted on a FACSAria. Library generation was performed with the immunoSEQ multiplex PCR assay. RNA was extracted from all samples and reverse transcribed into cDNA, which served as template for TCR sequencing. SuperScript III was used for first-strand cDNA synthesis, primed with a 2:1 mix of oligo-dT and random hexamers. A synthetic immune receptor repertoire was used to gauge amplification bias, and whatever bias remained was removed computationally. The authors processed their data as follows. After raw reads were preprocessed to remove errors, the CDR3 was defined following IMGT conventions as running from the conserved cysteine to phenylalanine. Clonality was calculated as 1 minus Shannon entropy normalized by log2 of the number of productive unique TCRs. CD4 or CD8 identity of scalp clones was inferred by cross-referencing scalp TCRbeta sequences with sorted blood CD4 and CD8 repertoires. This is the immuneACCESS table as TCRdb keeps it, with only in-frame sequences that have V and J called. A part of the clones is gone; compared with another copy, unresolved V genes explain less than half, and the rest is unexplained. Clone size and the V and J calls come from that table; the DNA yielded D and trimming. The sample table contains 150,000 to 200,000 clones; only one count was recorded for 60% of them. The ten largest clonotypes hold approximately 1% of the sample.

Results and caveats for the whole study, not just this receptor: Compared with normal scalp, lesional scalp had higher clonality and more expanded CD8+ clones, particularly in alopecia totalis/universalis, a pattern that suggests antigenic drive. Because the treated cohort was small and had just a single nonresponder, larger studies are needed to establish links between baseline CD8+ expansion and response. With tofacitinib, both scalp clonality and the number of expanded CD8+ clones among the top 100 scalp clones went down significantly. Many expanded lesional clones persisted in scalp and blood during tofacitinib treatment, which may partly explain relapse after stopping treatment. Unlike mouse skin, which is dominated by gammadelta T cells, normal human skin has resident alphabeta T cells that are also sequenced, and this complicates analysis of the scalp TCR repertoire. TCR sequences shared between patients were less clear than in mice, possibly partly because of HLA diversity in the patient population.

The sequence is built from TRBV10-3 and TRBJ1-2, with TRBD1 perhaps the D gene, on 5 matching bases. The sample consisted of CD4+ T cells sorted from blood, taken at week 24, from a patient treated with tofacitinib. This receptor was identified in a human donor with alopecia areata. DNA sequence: TGTGCCATCAGTGATCATGGGGCAGGCGATGGCTACACCTTC. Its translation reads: CAISDHGAGDGYTF.